This is a list of T cell receptor beta chains from one sample in a study of T cell clusters in autoimmune cytopenias. For each CDR3 protein, TCRdb gives one entry from its re-call of the multiplex PCR reads, without DNA. Reported are 1,500 to 2,000 distinct CDR3 sequences; the ten largest clones contain roughly two thirds. Sequenced material: peripheral blood. Source of these receptors: a human donor with an autoimmune cytopenia, with autoimmune hepatitis or in good health (not recorded which). The CDR3 runs from the conserved cysteine through the conserved F or W. Part of the rows lack a size; the others show once, few, many or a class for expanded clones.

CDR3: CSVEGQLAYEQYF; V: TRBV29-1; size: medium-sized; J: TRBJ2-7
CDR3: CAISRGQGRTNYNEQFF; V: TRBV10-3; size: medium-sized; J: TRBJ2-1
CDR3: CAWSRGTEAFF; V: TRBV30; size: medium-sized; J: TRBJ1-1
CDR3: CSARKGAGEGDGYTF; V: TRBV20-1; size: -; J: TRBJ1-2